A single sample gave rise to the 30 T cell receptor beta chains below, sequenced in a study of blood T cell repertoires in COVID-19. Here immunoSEQ multiplex PCR was the method, and the copy in TCRdb shows in-frame clones only, minus some. The sample has some 270,000 clones, approximately 81% seen once. Input material: PBMCs or T cells enriched from blood (not recorded which). The receptors shown here come from a woman in her forties or fifties who had been exposed to COVID-19.

The chain has TRBV29-1 and TRBJ1-4, with 7 bases identical to TRBD1. The CDR3 runs to 13 residues. The V gene end was trimmed by 7 bases and the J gene end by 8 bases; junction bases not matched to a gene: 10. From germline, CDR1 is SQVTM and CDR2 ANQGSEA. CDR3: CSAGWTGQEKLFF. The CDR3 nucleotides are TGCAGCGCTGGGTGGACAGGCCAAGAAAAACTGTTTTTT. Filled out from reference TRBV29-1 and TRBJ1-4, the complete variable domain reads SAVISQKPSRDICQRGTSLTIQCQVDSQVTMMFWYRQQPGQSLTLIATANQGSEATYESGFVIDKFPISRPNLTFSTLTVSNMSPEDSSIYLCSAGWTGQEKLFFGSGTQLSVL.

The rearrangement joins TRBV6-5 to TRBJ2-7, with 10 positions matching TRBD2. The J segment lost 2 bases and the V segment lost 8 bases, leaving 6 bases of the junction unmatched. The CDR3 has 14 residues. Germline CDR1 and CDR2: MNHEY and SVGAGI. The CDR3 spells CASATSGITYEQYF. CDR3 DNA sequence: TGTGCCAGCGCCACTAGCGGGATAACCTACGAGCAGTACTTC.

The chain has TRBV5-5 and TRBJ1-2; TRBD1 matches 7 bases. The CDR3 covers 15 residues. J gave up 5 bases and V 4 bases, and 11 bases lay outside the gene matches. Germline assignment: CDR1 SGHKS and CDR2 YYEKEE (reference sequence). CDR3 sequence reads: CASSPLPGTDYGYTF. In DNA, the CDR3 is TGTGCCAGCAGCCCGCTCCCGGGGACAGATTATGGCTACACCTTC.

The CDR3 loop reads CASSLRGYYGYTF. DNA for the CDR3: TGTGCCAGCAGCCTCAGGGGATACTATGGCTACACCTTC. V gene TRBV7-8 combines with J gene TRBJ1-2; D perhaps matches TRBD1 (6 bases). Germline loops: CDR1 SGHVS, CDR2 FQNEAQ. The CDR3 is 13 residues long. V was pared by 5 bases and J by 3 bases, with 10 bases between.

The rearrangement joins TRBV28 to TRBJ1-1; no clear D. Germline V gene lookup returns CDR1 MDHEN and CDR2 SYDVKM. The CDR3 has 14 amino acids. V lost 3 bases, J lost 1 base, and 9 bases lay in between. The DNA for the CDR3 is TGTGCCAGCAGTTTTGAGGGAAGGAACACTGAAGCTTTCTTT. Translation: CASSFEGRNTEAFF.

CDR3 DNA sequence: TGCGCCAGCAGCTTGGATGGGACTAGCGGGGTTTTAGAGACCCAGTACTTC. Encoded protein: CASSLDGTSGVLETQYF. The chain has TRBV5-1 and TRBJ2-5; the match to TRBD2 covers 13 bases. Germline loops: CDR1 SGHRS, CDR2 YFSETQ. V shed 0 bases, J shed 4 bases, and the junction held 6 bases outside the gene matches. The CDR3 is 17 residues long. Based on the CDR3 plus reference TRBV5-1 and TRBJ2-5, the full variable domain is KAGVTQTPRYLIKTRGQQVTLSCSPISGHRSVSWYQQTPGQGLQFLFEYFSETQRNKGNFPGRFSGRQFSNSRSEMNVSTLELGDSALYLCASSLDGTSGVLETQYFGPGTRLLVL.

The chain couples TRBV30 to TRBJ2-3; 14 bases align to TRBD2. Per the germline V gene, CDR1 is GTSNPN and CDR2 is SVGIG (reference sequence). CDR3 length: 15 residues. The V and J ends lost 4 bases and 6 bases, in that order; junction bases with no gene match: 6. CDR3 protein: CAWTVRTSGRDTQYF. The CDR3 nucleotides are TGTGCCTGGACCGTCCGGACTAGCGGGAGGGATACGCAGTATTTT. The entire variable domain, with the rest obtained from reference TRBV30 and TRBJ2-3, is as follows: SQTIHQWPATLVQPVGSPLSLECTVEGTSNPNLYWYRQAAGRGLQLLFYSVGIGQISSEVPQNLSASRPQDRQFILSSKKLLLSDSGFYLCAWTVRTSGRDTQYFGPGTRLTVL.

This sequence joins TRBV7-8 and TRBJ1-6; 8 positions agree with TRBD1. The CDR3 totals 18 residues. Looked up from germline, CDR1 is SGHVS and CDR2 is FQNEAQ. Trimming cost V 3 bases and J 5 bases; bases outside gene matches: 12. The CDR3 reads CASSLSTGTGPNNSPLHF. CDR3 nucleotide sequence: TGTGCCAGCAGCTTGAGTACCGGGACAGGTCCTAATAATTCACCCCTCCACTTT.

The chain uses TRBV7-2 and TRBJ2-5, with D perhaps matching TRBD1 (6 bases). Germline CDR1 reads SGHTA; CDR2 reads FQGNSA. Deletions cut 6 bases from V and 5 bases from J, with 13 bases between. CDR3 length: 13 amino acids. DNA for the CDR3: TGTGCCAGCAGGATAGGGGGTGGGGAGACCCAGTACTTC. Its protein product is CASRIGGGETQYF. Full variable domain (rest looked up from reference TRBV7-2 and TRBJ2-5): GAGVSQSPSNKVTEKGKDVELRCDPISGHTALYWYRQSLGQGLEFLIYFQGNSAPDKSGLPSDRFSAERTGGSVSTLTIQRTQQEDSAVYLCASRIGGGETQYFGPGTRLLVL.

The gene calls are TRBV24-1 and TRBJ2-2; 9 bases map to TRBD1. There are 17 residues in the CDR3. Trimming removed 5 bases from V and 5 bases from J; junction bases left unmatched: 11. CDR1 is KGHDR, CDR2 SFDVKD, per germline. The CDR3 sequence: CATSGPGQGFRTGELFF. CDR3 DNA: TGTGCCACCAGTGGCCCGGGACAGGGATTTCGGACCGGGGAGCTGTTTTTT.

The chain joins TRBV5-6 to TRBJ1-1, with 11 nucleotides matching TRBD1. This CDR3 has 13 amino acids. The junction had 6 bases not matched to a gene; V was cut back by 4 bases and J by 10 bases. Germline CDR1 SGHDT, CDR2 YYEEEE. The CDR3 region has the DNA TGTGCCAGCAGCCCGGACAGGGGGCAGCGAGCTTTCTTT. Its translation is CASSPDRGQRAFF.

The V call is TRBV4-3, the J call TRBJ1-4; 11 nucleotides match TRBD1. The ends lost 2 bases at V and 5 bases at J; junction bases unmatched: 1. This CDR3 comprises 15 residues. Germline CDR1 is LGHNA and CDR2 is YSLEER. This chain's CDR3 is CASSQRDRGNEKLFF. The CDR3 DNA follows: TGCGCCAGCAGCCAACGGGACAGGGGGAATGAAAAACTGTTTTTT.

The chain links TRBV5-1 to TRBJ1-3, with TRBD1 as a possible D gene (5 bases). This CDR3 has 13 residues. The V gene's germline CDR1 is SGHRS and CDR2 YFSETQ. V shed 3 bases and J shed 4 bases, with 8 bases lying between them. Here the CDR3 DNA reads TGCGCCAGCAGCTCGAACAGGGGAAACACCATATATTTT. Translated: CASSSNRGNTIYF. Full variable domain (remainder filled in from reference TRBV5-1 and TRBJ1-3): KAGVTQTPRYLIKTRGQQVTLSCSPISGHRSVSWYQQTPGQGLQFLFEYFSETQRNKGNFPGRFSGRQFSNSRSEMNVSTLELGDSALYLCASSSNRGNTIYFGEGSWLTVV.

The chain recombines TRBV11-2 with TRBJ2-1, with 8 nucleotides matching TRBD1. V dropped 3 bases and J dropped 2; count of bases not matched to a gene: 3. CDR1 SGHAT and CDR2 FQNNGV come from the germline V gene. CDR3 length: 15 residues. CDR3 nucleotide sequence: TGTGCCAGCAGCTTGGGGACAGGCACCTACAATGAGCAGTTCTTC. Translating it yields CASSLGTGTYNEQFF.

This rearrangement joins TRBV3-1 (or the pseudogene TRBV3-2) to TRBJ1-5, with D possibly TRBD1 on 6 matching bases. Deletions cut 2 bases from V and 5 bases from J, with 10 bases between. This CDR3 contains 14 residues. The germline gives CDR1 LGHDT, CDR2 YNNKEL (reference sequence). CDR3 coding DNA: TGTGCCAGCAGCCAAAGGGCAGGGGATCAGCCCCAGCATTTT. This encodes CASSQRAGDQPQHF.

V and J are TRBV5-1 and TRBJ1-2; 10 bases fit TRBD1. In germline, CDR1 is SGHRS, CDR2 YFSETQ. The CDR3 runs 14 residues. Losses at the gene ends were 4 bases for V and 4 bases for J; bases not matched to a gene: 4. The CDR3 reads CASSRTGGGYGYTF. The CDR3 region has the DNA TGCGCCAGCAGCCGGACAGGGGGTGGCTATGGCTACACCTTC.

This clone was recorded many times. The chain carries TRBV6-2 or TRBV6-3 and TRBJ1-2; 9 bases match TRBD1. Trimming at V came to 0 bases and at J to 8 bases, leaving 1 base not matched to a gene. The CDR3 has 13 residues. Germline loops: CDR1 MNHEY, CDR2 SVGEGT. For the CDR3, the DNA is TGTGCCAGCAGTTACTCAACAGGGGGCGGCTACACCTTC. Its protein product is CASSYSTGGGYTF.

CDR3 nucleotide sequence: TGTGCCAGCAGTTACTCGACTGCAGCCATGAACACTGAAGCTTTCTTT. This encodes CASSYSTAAMNTEAFF. The chain employs TRBV6-6 and TRBJ1-1; D is unclear. This CDR3 region has 16 residues. V gave up 0 bases and J gave up 0 bases, with 11 bases separating them. Germline CDR1 MNHNY, CDR2 SVGAGI (reference sequence).

This chain uses TRBV12-3 or TRBV12-4 with TRBJ1-2; 8 bases match TRBD1. With V trimmed by 8 bases and J by 3 bases, 5 bases remained unmatched. The CDR3 sequence is 13 residues long. CDR3 nucleotide sequence: TGTGCCAGCGGACACAGGGGGGACTATGGCTACACCTTC. The encoded protein is CASGHRGDYGYTF.

The rearrangement joins TRBV5-1 to TRBJ2-7; D uncertain. The V gene's germline CDR1 is SGHRS and CDR2 YFSETQ. The length of the CDR3 is 16 residues. V lost 2 bases, J lost 4 bases, and 19 bases lay in between. CDR3 region: CASSLAPGALGYEQYF. The CDR3 DNA follows: TGCGCCAGCAGCTTAGCCCCGGGTGCTCTTGGGTACGAGCAGTACTTC.

The V gene is TRBV19, the J gene TRBJ1-1; 7 bases align to TRBD1. CDR3 length: 16 residues. The germline V gene has CDR1 LNHDA and CDR2 SQIVND (reference sequence). V was clipped by 3 bases and J by 1 base; unmatched bases: 8. The CDR3 coding sequence is TGTGCCAGTAGTATCCCAAAGGGGGCTGGGAACACTGAAGCTTTCTTT. Protein: CASSIPKGAGNTEAFF.

The chain couples TRBV6-2 or TRBV6-3 to TRBJ2-7; D might be TRBD2 (5 bases). This CDR3 has 13 amino acids. Trimming removed 6 bases at V and 0 bases at J, with 9 bases between. CDR1 and CDR2 from the germline V gene are MNHEY and SVGEGT. The CDR3 DNA reads as TGTGCCAGCAGCTTGCGGGTCTCCTACGAGCAGTACTTC. It encodes CASSLRVSYEQYF.

In regard to this clone: Other DNA sequences in the same sample also yield this CDR3. This chain connects TRBV18 to TRBJ1-5; 10 bases are a match to TRBD1. This CDR3 is built from 14 residues. Germline-derived CDR1 and CDR2 are KGHSH and LQKENI. Losses at the gene ends were 3 bases for V and 5 bases for J; bases not matched to a gene: 1. The CDR3 here is CASSPGQGDQPQHF. The CDR3 DNA sequence: TGTGCCAGCTCACCCGGACAGGGGGATCAGCCCCAGCATTTT.

The rearrangement links TRBV7-2 to TRBJ1-2; D call uncertain. Trimming cost V 2 bases and J 5 bases, with 12 bases left between them. Germline V lookup: CDR1 SGHTA, CDR2 FQGNSA. This CDR3 region has 14 residues. CDR3 in amino acids: CASSLIMSVYGYTF. Written as DNA, the CDR3 is TGTGCCAGCAGCTTAATTATGTCTGTTTATGGCTACACCTTC.

The V gene is TRBV21-1, the J gene TRBJ1-2; TRBD1, as called in the table, went unchecked against the DNA. TRBV21-1 is annotated as a pseudogene. The CDR3 has 15 amino acids. DNA of the CDR3: TGTGCCAGCAGCCCCGGGACAGGGGCATTCTATGGCTACACCTTC. Protein product: CASSPGTGAFYGYTF.

The rearrangement links TRBV29-1 to TRBJ2-5, with a tentative D call TRBD2 (5 bases). The CDR3 is made up of 13 amino acids. V was shortened by 1 base and J by 5 bases, with 11 bases between the two germline ends. Per the germline V gene, CDR1 is SQVTM and CDR2 is ANQGSEA. DNA for the CDR3: TGCAGCGTTGAAGTCGGGATAGGGGAGACCCAGTACTTC. This sequence encodes CSVEVGIGETQYF.

The chain has TRBV20-1 and TRBJ2-7; D uncertain. The germline CDR1 and CDR2 sequences are DFQATT and SNEGSKA (reference sequence). The ends were cut back, 3 bases at V and 3 bases at J, with 9 bases in the middle. The CDR3 extends over 12 amino acids. The CDR3 sequence is CSASHYSYEQYF. CDR3 bases: TGCAGTGCTAGTCATTACAGCTACGAGCAGTACTTC.

The chain uses TRBV11-2 and TRBJ2-7, with D perhaps matching TRBD1 (5 bases). With 0 bases removed from V and 3 bases from J, the gap between germline ends came to 6 bases. Germline V gene lookup returns CDR1 SGHAT and CDR2 FQNNGV. The CDR3 has 13 residues. As DNA, the CDR3 is TGTGCCAGCAGCTTAGAGACAGACTACGAGCAGTACTTC. Protein sequence: CASSLETDYEQYF.

The CDR3 protein is CASSSAGARDTQYF. The CDR3 DNA reads as TGTGCCAGCAGCTCCGCGGGGGCCAGGGATACGCAGTATTTT. The chain combines TRBV5-4 with TRBJ2-3, with D tentatively TRBD2 (7 bases). V lost 3 bases, J lost 6 bases, and 14 bases lay in between. CDR1 is SGHNT and CDR2 is YYREEE in the germline V gene (reference sequence). CDR3 length: 14 amino acids.

V gene TRBV24-1 combines with J gene TRBJ2-7; D is ambiguous. Germline CDR1 reads KGHDR; CDR2 reads SFDVKD. There are 13 residues in the CDR3. With 9 bases removed from V and 6 bases from J, the gap between germline ends came to 17 bases. The CDR3 loop reads CATSFGASAEQYF. CDR3 DNA: TGTGCCACCTCCTTTGGCGCAAGCGCCGAGCAGTACTTC.